This passage covers 18 T cell receptor beta chains from one sample sequenced in a study of T cell responses to AZD1222 COVID-19 vaccine. Data came from immunoSEQ multiplex PCR; TCRdb stores just in-frame clones and leaves some out. The sample includes around 270,000 clones, approximately 94% of them seen just once. Source: peripheral blood, taken 28 days after the second AZD1222 dose. The source is an adult who received the AZD1222 COVID-19 vaccine.

V gene TRBV9 combines with J gene TRBJ1-6; 8 nucleotides match TRBD1. Trimming cost V 3 bases and J 8 bases; bases outside gene matches: 7. CDR1 is SGDLS, CDR2 YYNGEE, per germline. The CDR3 is 15 amino acids. The CDR3 protein is CASSASGQGHSPLHF. The CDR3 region has the DNA TGTGCCAGCAGCGCCTCTGGACAGGGACATTCACCCCTCCACTTT.

This chain links TRBV29-1 with TRBJ1-4; a weak D match, TRBD1 (6 bases). Germline V gene lookup returns CDR1 SQVTM and CDR2 ANQGSEA. The CDR3 loop spans 13 amino acids. Trimming took off 5 bases at V and 5 bases at J, with 12 bases between the two ends. CDR3 DNA: TGCAGCGTTCTGGGGGCGGGGAATGAAAAACTGTTTTTT. As protein: CSVLGAGNEKLFF.

This sequence joins TRBV5-1 and TRBJ1-1; 8 bases align to TRBD1. Germline V gene data show CDR1 as SGHRS and CDR2 as YFSETQ. J gave up 8 bases and V 2 bases, and 8 bases lay outside the gene matches. The CDR3 runs 14 residues. CDR3 loop: CASSFQGAETEAFF. The CDR3 DNA follows: TGCGCCAGCAGCTTTCAGGGGGCGGAAACAGAAGCTTTCTTT.

This chain joins TRBV4-2 and TRBJ2-4; 15 positions match TRBD2. The germline CDR1 and CDR2 sequences are LGHNA and YNFKEQ. This CDR3 is built from 20 residues. The ends lost 2 bases at V and 3 bases at J; junction bases unmatched: 11. In DNA form, the CDR3 reads TGTGCCAGCAGCCAAAGGCGGACTAGCGGGGGGGCCGGTGGCAAAAACATTCAGTACTTC. As protein: CASSQRRTSGGAGGKNIQYF.

In nucleotides, the CDR3 is TGTGCCAGCGGCGGGCTAGCGGAAAACATTCAGTACTTC. It codes for CASGGLAENIQYF. The chain employs TRBV2 and TRBJ2-4, with 7 bases that match TRBD2. This CDR3 spans 13 amino acids. The J segment lost 5 bases and the V segment lost 8 bases, leaving 6 bases of the junction unmatched. The V gene's germline CDR1 is SNHLY and CDR2 FYNNEI.

Concerning this clone: This CDR3 is also generated by other DNA sequences in the sample. The rearrangement uses TRBV28 and TRBJ1-1, with no clear D. This CDR3 has 12 amino acids. The V and J ends lost 2 bases and 2 bases respectively, with 3 bases between them. The germline gives CDR1 MDHEN, CDR2 SYDVKM. The CDR3: CASSLTNTEAFF. The CDR3 region has the DNA TGTGCCAGCAGTTTAACCAACACTGAAGCTTTCTTT.

V usage is TRBV9 and J usage is TRBJ2-3; perhaps D is TRBD1 or TRBD2 (5 bases each). Germline CDR1 SGDLS, CDR2 YYNGEE. The V end lost 0 bases, the J end lost 6 bases, and 14 bases lay between the germline ends. The CDR3 totals 15 residues. CDR3 nucleotides: TGTGCCAGCAGCGTAGCTGGGGCGTGGGAGGATACGCAGTATTTT. Translation: CASSVAGAWEDTQYF.

The V call is TRBV28, the J call TRBJ2-5, with D tentatively TRBD2 (5 bases). This CDR3 contains 14 residues. Per germline, CDR1 MDHEN and CDR2 SYDVKM. V lost 3 bases and J 4 bases, leaving 12 bases between the germline ends. DNA for the CDR3: TGTGCCAGCAGTTTCCGCGCCGGGATAGAGACCCAGTACTTC. This encodes CASSFRAGIETQYF.

The genes are TRBV30 and TRBJ1-2; D might be TRBD1 (5 bases). This CDR3 is 12 amino acids long. Germline loops: CDR1 GTSNPN, CDR2 SVGIG (reference sequence). Trimming pared 1 base from V and 7 bases from J, leaving 10 bases between. The CDR3 region has the DNA TGTGCCTGGAGTGCGGGGACTGGTGGCTACACCTTC. Translating gives CAWSAGTGGYTF.

This sequence joins TRBV27 and TRBJ1-4, with 7 bases lining up with TRBD1. The germline V gene encodes CDR1 MNHEY and CDR2 SMNVEV (reference sequence). The ends lost 8 bases at V and 5 bases at J; junction bases unmatched: 8. The CDR3 has 14 residues. For the CDR3, the DNA is TGTGCCAGCTCCGTCGGGACAGTGAATGAAAAACTGTTTTTT. Amino acid sequence: CASSVGTVNEKLFF.

Points on this clone: At one end, the junction sequence differs from germline, possibly due to a read error. The rearrangement links TRBV7-2 to TRBJ1-5; D is undetermined. CDR3 length: 13 amino acids. Per germline, CDR1 SGHTA and CDR2 FQGNSA. CDR3 residues: CASSSAPNRPQHF. The DNA for the CDR3 is TGTGCCAGCAGCTCCGCTCCGAATCGGCCCCAGCATTTT.

V is TRBV28 and J is TRBJ1-2; 8 nucleotides match TRBD1. The junction had 2 bases not matched to a gene; V was cut back by 10 bases and J by 4 bases. Germline V lookup: CDR1 MDHEN, CDR2 SYDVKM. This CDR3 has 11 residues. CDR3 coding DNA: TGTGCCACTACAGGGGGCTATGGCTACACCTTC. Its protein product is CATTGGYGYTF.

V usage is TRBV11-2 and J usage is TRBJ2-7; 7 bases map to TRBD1. CDR3 size: 14 residues. The V gene's germline CDR1 is SGHAT and CDR2 FQNNGV. The trim removed 3 bases at V and 2 bases at J, leaving 4 bases unmatched. The chain's CDR3 is CASSFAQGAYEQYF. CDR3 DNA: TGTGCCAGCAGCTTTGCGCAGGGGGCCTACGAGCAGTACTTC.

V is TRBV27 and J is TRBJ2-1; D possibly corresponds to TRBD1 (6 bases). The CDR3 has 13 residues. Germline CDR1 is MNHEY and CDR2 is SMNVEV (reference sequence). Trimming took 5 bases from V and 8 from J, leaving 13 bases between them. CDR3 in DNA: TGTGCCAGCAGTCGACCTGAGGGGGATGAGCAGTTCTTC. Its protein product is CASSRPEGDEQFF.

The chain employs TRBV27 and TRBJ1-5; D unclear. V gave up 1 base and J gave up 3 bases, with 16 bases separating them. Germline V gives CDR1 MNHEY, CDR2 SMNVEV (reference sequence). This CDR3 has 17 residues. CDR3 DNA sequence: TGTGCCAGCAGTTTATATTATTCCCGGGCCTTCAATCAGCCCCAGCATTTT. This sequence encodes CASSLYYSRAFNQPQHF.

The chain joins TRBV30 to TRBJ2-2; D possibly matches TRBD1 or TRBD2 (5 bases each). Between the trimmed V and J ends, which lost 3 bases and 8 bases, there was a span of 25 bases. The length of the CDR3 is 17 residues. The germline V gene has CDR1 GTSNPN and CDR2 SVGIG (reference sequence). The CDR3 DNA reads as TGTGCCTGGAGCATTCGAGGGCAGGGTCCCTTGGGGGGGGAGCTGTTTTTT. As protein: CAWSIRGQGPLGGELFF. Full variable domain (remainder filled in from reference TRBV30 and TRBJ2-2): SQTIHQWPATLVQPVGSPLSLECTVEGTSNPNLYWYRQAAGRGLQLLFYSVGIGQISSEVPQNLSASRPQDRQFILSSKKLLLSDSGFYLCAWSIRGQGPLGGELFFGEGSRLTVL.

The chain employs TRBV7-2 and TRBJ2-7; tentatively, D is TRBD2 (6 bases). Germline-derived CDR1 and CDR2 are SGHTA and FQGNSA. The V gene lost 2 bases and the J gene lost 4 bases, with 21 bases spanning the gap. This CDR3 region has 17 residues. The CDR3 region is CASSLRPPSAGRYEQYF. The CDR3 nucleotides are TGTGCCAGCAGCTTACGGCCCCCAAGCGCCGGGAGATACGAGCAGTACTTC.

The J gene is TRBJ2-3, the V gene TRBV19; D is undetermined. The germline V and J ends were trimmed by 6 bases and 0 bases, with 7 bases remaining between them. CDR1 and CDR2 from the germline V gene are LNHDA and SQIVND (reference sequence). There are 13 residues in the CDR3. For the CDR3, the DNA is TGTGCCAGTAGCTCCGGGAGCACAGATACGCAGTATTTT. It codes for CASSSGSTDTQYF.